These 10 T cell receptor beta chains were all obtained from the same sample, sequenced in a study of CD8 T cells in Susac syndrome (dated by TCRdb to about 2019). The protocol used for the library was the immunoSEQ multiplex PCR assay. RNA was extracted with the RNeasy kit and 0.5 to 1 ug was reverse transcribed using random hexamers. TCRdb reran the public reads through fastp at Q25 and MiXCR, keeping productive beta chains. Rows with a matching CDR3 protein are joined into one entry that keeps the most common DNA and genes. The sample table records approximately 200,000 distinct CDR3 sequences; roughly 95% of these occur just once. The top ten clonotypes cover about 0.09% of the sample. Sequenced: CD4+ T cells from PBMCs. The receptors shown here come from a human donor with multiple sclerosis.

The chain uses TRBV18 and TRBJ2-5; D ambiguous. This CDR3 is 13 amino acids long. V shed 2 bases and J shed 2 bases, with 6 bases lying between them. In germline, CDR1 is KGHSH, CDR2 LQKENI. The CDR3 DNA sequence: TGTGCCAGCTCACCAGGAGAGCAAGAGACCCAGTACTTC. Residues: CASSPGEQETQYF.

The rearrangement uses TRBV2 and TRBJ1-2; no definite D call. V was cut by 2 bases and J by 0 bases, with 7 bases left in between. The CDR3 covers 14 residues. From germline, CDR1 is SNHLY and CDR2 FYNNEI. The CDR3 loop is CASSERKANYGYTF. The CDR3 DNA sequence: TGTGCCAGCAGTGAAAGAAAAGCTAACTATGGCTACACCTTC.

The chain uses TRBV27 and TRBJ2-7; D ambiguous. The V gene lost 2 bases and the J gene lost 2 bases, with 10 bases spanning the gap. The length of the CDR3 is 14 residues. Germline lookup yields CDR1 MNHEY and CDR2 SMNVEV (reference sequence). The CDR3 loop reads CASSLRRAAYEQYF. The CDR3 DNA is TGTGCCAGCAGTTTACGTAGGGCGGCCTACGAGCAGTACTTC.

The rearrangement uses TRBV11-3 and TRBJ2-3; D is undetermined. Trimming left V 0 bases short and J 7 bases short, with 11 bases between. This CDR3 spans 14 amino acids. Germline lookup yields CDR1 SGHNT and CDR2 YENEEA. CDR3 residues: CASSLDRYGYTQYF. CDR3 DNA: TGTGCCAGCAGCTTAGATCGTTACGGATATACGCAGTATTTT.

The chain combines TRBV6-2 or TRBV6-3 with TRBJ2-6; TRBD2 aligns across 8 bases. V lost 6 bases, J lost 12 bases, and 10 bases stayed unmatched. This CDR3 spans 14 amino acids. The germline V gene has CDR1 MNHEY and CDR2 SVGEGT. The CDR3 protein is CASSRGGPFPVLTF. DNA for the CDR3: TGTGCCAGCAGCCGGGGGGGACCCTTCCCCGTCCTGACTTTC.

The rearrangement joins TRBV11-2 to TRBJ2-7; D not resolved. There are 12 residues in the CDR3. The germline gives CDR1 SGHAT, CDR2 FQNNGV. Trimming pared 5 bases from V and 6 bases from J, leaving 11 bases between. CDR3 in DNA: TGTGCCAGCAGCCCACCCAGCGCCGAGCAGTACTTC. Protein sequence: CASSPPSAEQYF.

This chain links TRBV29-1 with TRBJ2-5; D might be TRBD2 (6 bases). Trimming took 6 bases from V and 0 from J, leaving 8 bases between them. This CDR3 is 12 amino acids long. CDR1 is SQVTM and CDR2 is ANQGSEA in the germline V gene. The CDR3 region is CSVSGDQETQYF. The CDR3 coding sequence is TGCAGCGTATCGGGGGACCAAGAGACCCAGTACTTC.

J is TRBJ2-7 and V is TRBV9; TRBD1 matches at 7 bases. Germline CDR1 reads SGDLS; CDR2 reads YYNGEE. CDR3 size: 14 residues. After removal of 0 bases from V and 3 bases from J, the junction contained 3 bases not matched to a gene. The CDR3 DNA is TGTGCCAGCAGCGTAGAGGGGGACAGCTACGAGCAGTACTTC. Translation: CASSVEGDSYEQYF.

The V gene is TRBV7-2, the J gene TRBJ2-7, with TRBD2 as a possible D gene (6 bases). This CDR3 spans 13 amino acids. V was trimmed by 6 bases and J by 0 bases, leaving 9 bases between them. The V gene's germline CDR1 is SGHTA and CDR2 FQGNSA. The CDR3, as DNA: TGTGCCAGCAGGGCCGGGAGCTCCTACGAGCAGTACTTC. The encoded protein is CASRAGSSYEQYF.

The chain is built from TRBV3-1 and TRBJ2-2; the D is unclear. V was pared by 4 bases and J by 7 bases, with 7 bases between. Germline CDR1 is LGHDT and CDR2 is YNNKEL (reference sequence). The CDR3 extends over 12 amino acids. The CDR3 reads CASSLSLGELFF. DNA for the CDR3: TGTGCCAGCAGCCTCTCACTCGGGGAGCTGTTTTTT.